The rows below give T cell receptor beta chains drawn from one sample of a study of cytomegalovirus exposure and HLA in healthy donors. Sequenced by immunoSEQ multiplex PCR; TCRdb stores in-frame clones only, minus some. The sample data list roughly 60,000 clones. The sample was PBMCs. Source of these receptors: a male donor in good health and CMV-seronegative. CDR3s include the opening cysteine and the closing phenylalanine or tryptophan. The D gene is left open where the match is weak.

d_gene	v_gene	j_gene	CDR3nt	CDR3aa
.	TRBV6-1	TRBJ1-6	TGTGCCAGCAGTGAAAGGCAGGATAATTCACCCCTCCACTTT	CASSERQDNSPLHF
TRBD1	TRBV5-6	TRBJ1-1	TGTGCCAGCAGCCGGGGACAGGTAGTATCAAACACTGAAGCTTTCTTT	CASSRGQVVSNTEAFF
.	TRBV9	TRBJ2-2	TGTGCCAGCAGCGTAGCAGGGTCCGGGGAGCTGTTTTTT	CASSVAGSGELFF
TRBD1	TRBV5-1	TRBJ2-5	TGCGCCAGCACCTTGACAGGGCCACCCGTCCAAGAGACCCAGTACTTC	CASTLTGPPVQETQYF
TRBD2	TRBV19	TRBJ2-7	TGTGCCAGTAGTATAGCCGGCGGGAGGGGGACCTACGAGCAGTACTTC	CASSIAGGRGTYEQYF
.	TRBV6-5	TRBJ2-7	TGTGCCAGCAGGAGGCAGGGTAGAAACTACGAGCAGTACTTC	CASRRQGRNYEQYF
.	TRBV28	TRBJ1-5	TGTGCCAGCAGTCCCTTCTTGTGGGAGGAGATTCAGCCCCAGCATTTT	CASSPFLWEEIQPQHF
TRBD2	TRBV7-7	TRBJ2-1	TGTGCTAGCAGCTTAGAAAAGGACGGGACTAGCGGGAGAAACAATGAGCAGTTCTTC	CASSLEKDGTSGRNNEQFF
TRBD1	TRBV19	TRBJ2-6	TGTGCCAGTAGTATAGGGGACAGGCTTTATTCTGGGGCCAACGTCCTGACTTTC	CASSIGDRLYSGANVLTF
TRBD1	TRBV23-1	TRBJ1-5	TGCGCCAGCAGTCAATCAGGGACAGGGGCCATGACGCAGCCCCAGCATTTT	CASSQSGTGAMTQPQHF
.	TRBV4-3	TRBJ1-1	TGCGCCAGCAGCCAAGGGGCGAGCGAAGCTTTCTTT	CASSQGASEAFF
TRBD2	TRBV5-1	TRBJ2-3	TGCGCCAGCAGCCTTGGACTAGCGGGGGCCCCATCCTTAGATACGCAGTATTTT	CASSLGLAGAPSLDTQYF
TRBD2	TRBV7-2	TRBJ2-3	TGTGCCAGCAGCGGGAACGGGGGGGCAGATACGCAGTATTTT	CASSGNGGADTQYF
TRBD2	TRBV7-3	TRBJ2-1	TGTGCCAGCAGCTCCCGTTCAGATAGCGGGAGTAGGCACAATGAGCAGTTCTTC	CASSSRSDSGSRHNEQFF
.	TRBV6-1	TRBJ2-7	TGTGCCAGCAGTGTCGGAGGGGTTCGCGAGCAGTACTTC	CASSVGGVREQYF
TRBD1	TRBV9	TRBJ1-6	TGTGCCAGCAGGAGTGACAGGGGAGCGAATCCACCCCTCCACTTT	CASRSDRGANPPLHF